This is a list of T cell receptor beta chains from one sample in a study of molecular identifiers for immune sequencing clone quantification. TCRdb independently ran MiXCR on the PCR reads; one entry per CDR3 protein. Altogether some 100,000 distinct CDR3 sequences are present, around 20% being singletons, with the ten largest covering roughly 0.93%. Material: naive CD8+ T cells from blood, with Jurkat cell RNA spiked in. These receptors originate from a human donor in good health. Some libraries in this study had Jurkat cell RNA spiked in. Both conserved end residues are part of each CDR3. The D gene is left open where the match is weak. Not all rows give a size; the values are once, few, many and, for expanded clones, a class.

D	size	V	J	DNA	CDR3
-	-	TRBV28	TRBJ2-7	TGTGCCAGCAGCCCTATGAACGAGCAGTACTTC	CASSPMNEQYF
-	few	TRBV19	TRBJ2-7	TGTGCCGGTAGTCCCGCGACGGGAACCTGCGAGCAGTACTTC	CAGSPATGTCEQYF
TRBD1	-	TRBV6-5	TRBJ1-1	TGTGCCAGCGGTGCCGGACAGGTTAACACTGAAGCTTTCTTT	CASGAGQVNTEAFF
TRBD1	many	TRBV6-5	TRBJ2-7	TGTGCCAGCAGTTACGGGCAGGGGGTGGCCTACGAGCAGTACTTC	CASSYGQGVAYEQYF
-	many	TRBV27	TRBJ1-1	TGTGCCAGCAGTTTATTCCCCACTCGTGAAGCCGGCGTGAACACTGAAGCTTTCTTT	CASSLFPTREAGVNTEAFF
-	few	TRBV19	TRBJ2-7	TGTGCCAGTAGCTCGAGTAGGACCTACGAGCAGTACTTC	CASSSSRTYEQYF
-	medium-sized	TRBV5-6	TRBJ2-7	TGTGCCAGCAGCTTAGGGAGCTCCTACGAGCAGTACTTC	CASSLGSSYEQYF
-	many	TRBV6-5	TRBJ2-7	TGTGCCAGCAGTCCAAGCAGGGGATCTCCCTCTCGTTGGGAGCAGTACTTC	CASSPSRGSPSRWEQYF
-	many	TRBV3-1	TRBJ2-5	TGTGCCAGCAGCCAAGATCGGCAGCAAGAGACCCAGTACTTC	CASSQDRQQETQYF
-	many	TRBV4-1	TRBJ1-4	TGCGCCAGCAGCCAAGATATCGGGGTAATAGTTGAAAAACTGTTTTTT	CASSQDIGVIVEKLFF
TRBD2	many	TRBV7-6	TRBJ2-1	TGTGCCAGCAGCTTAGGGGATCGCGGGAGCTCCTACAATGAGCAGTTCTTC	CASSLGDRGSSYNEQFF
TRBD1	many	TRBV7-9	TRBJ2-5	TGTGCCAGCAGCCCTAGGGGGCGTGAGACCCAGTACTTC	CASSPRGRETQYF
-	-	TRBV2	TRBJ2-1	TGTGCCAGCCTGTTGACTACGGGCAATGAGCAGTTCTTC	CASLLTTGNEQFF
-	many	TRBV19	TRBJ1-1	TGTGCCAGTAGTATAAGCGGGGCCCTTGGGGTTAACACTGAAGCTTTCTTT	CASSISGALGVNTEAFF
TRBD1	many	TRBV2	TRBJ2-1	TGTGCCAGCAGGGGGACAGGGCCGGTTGTCTCCTACAATGAGCAGTTCTTC	CASRGTGPVVSYNEQFF
-	many	TRBV5-4	TRBJ1-1	TGTGCCAGCAGCTTCGGAGTGGCGAGAACTGAAGCTTTCTTT	CASSFGVARTEAFF
TRBD2	many	TRBV11-3	TRBJ2-1	TGTGCCAGCAGCGAAGGGACTATAAATGAGCAGTTCTTC	CASSEGTINEQFF
-	many	TRBV2	TRBJ1-2	TGTGCCAGCAGTGAAGCGATGACAGACGACTATGGCTACACCTTC	CASSEAMTDDYGYTF
-	many	TRBV10-3	TRBJ2-7	TGTGCCATCAGTGAAACAGGGCCCTCCTACGAGCAGTACTTC	CAISETGPSYEQYF
-	many	TRBV6-2/TRBV6-3	TRBJ1-1	TGTGCCAGCAGTTACTTAGCCCTTCCGAACACTGAAGCTTTCTTT	CASSYLALPNTEAFF
-	many	TRBV30	TRBJ1-2	TGTGCCTGGAGTTATCTCTCAGGGGCCTATGGCTACACCTTC	CAWSYLSGAYGYTF
TRBD1	once	TRBV6-2/TRBV6-3	TRBJ2-5	TGTACCAGCAGTAATCCGGGACAGAAAGAGACCCAGTACTTC	CTSSNPGQKETQYF
-	many	TRBV7-9	TRBJ2-6	TGTGCCAGCAGCCCAGGGACAACCTCTGGGGCCAACGTCCTGACTTTC	CASSPGTTSGANVLTF
-	many	TRBV28	TRBJ1-1	TGTGCCAGCAGTTTAAATCTGAACACTGAAGCTTTCTTT	CASSLNLNTEAFF
TRBD2	many	TRBV4-3	TRBJ2-3	TGCGCCAGCAGCCAAGATAGGAGCGGGAGAGCCGATACGCAGTATTTT	CASSQDRSGRADTQYF
TRBD1	many	TRBV7-9	TRBJ2-2	TGTGCCAGCAGCTCGAACAGGGGGGCCGGGGAGCTGTTTTTT	CASSSNRGAGELFF
-	few	TRBV7-8	TRBJ2-7	TGTGCCAGCAGCTTAGGATTACGGGACGAGCAGTACTTC	CASSLGLRDEQYF
TRBD2	many	TRBV4-3	TRBJ2-3	TGCGCCAGCAGCCCGTTAGCGGGGGGGCCTGAAGATACGCAGTATTTT	CASSPLAGGPEDTQYF
-	many	TRBV28	TRBJ2-1	TGTGCCAGCAGCACCCAGGGGGGGGTCTCCGTCCGGCAGTTCTTC	CASSTQGGVSVRQFF
TRBD1	once	TRBV29-1	TRBJ2-7	TGCAGCATGGACCCCGGGACAGGGGACTACGAGCAGTACTTT	CSMDPGTGDYEQYF
-	many	TRBV19	TRBJ2-1	TGTGCCAGTAGTCTAGCCCGGGACTACAATGAGCAGTTCTTC	CASSLARDYNEQFF
-	many	TRBV19	TRBJ2-7	TGTGCCAGTAGTATAGCCCCGGGAAGCTACGAGCAGTACTTC	CASSIAPGSYEQYF
-	many	TRBV9	TRBJ2-6	TGTGCCAGCAGCGAAGGACTTTCTGGGGCCAACGTCCTGACTTTC	CASSEGLSGANVLTF
TRBD1	many	TRBV7-6	TRBJ2-7	TGTGCCAGCAGCCCCGGGACAGTAGAGCAGTACTTC	CASSPGTVEQYF
-	many	TRBV30	TRBJ2-5	TGTGCCTGGAGTGTACGGTGGGGGGCCCAAGAGACCCAGTACTTC	CAWSVRWGAQETQYF
-	many	TRBV19	TRBJ2-2	TGTGCCACTAAGGCGGTGGCCAGGAACACCGGGGAGCTGTTTTTT	CATKAVARNTGELFF
-	-	TRBV19	TRBJ2-2	TGTGCCACCGCTGACCGGGACGGGAGGGAGCTGTTTTTT	CATADRDGRELFF
-	-	TRBV5-5	TRBJ2-3	TGTGCCAGCAGCTTGGAAGGCTACAGGTCTACCCTAGGTACAGATACGCAGTATTTT	CASSLEGYRSTLGTDTQYF
-	many	TRBV5-4	TRBJ1-5	TGTGCCAGCAGCTCGAGAATTAGGGAGCACAATCAGCCCCAGCATTTT	CASSSRIREHNQPQHF